What follows describes a single TCR beta chain. TCRdb keeps only in-frame clones here, not all; method: immunoSEQ multiplex PCR. The sample yields about 200,000 clones, 90% to 95% seen once. Germline V CDR1 and CDR2: MDHEN, SYDVKM. The V gene end was trimmed by 7 bases and the J gene end by 5 bases; junction bases not matched to a gene: 9. This CDR3 comprises 14 residues. The data were obtained in a study of blood T cell repertoires in COVID-19. The sequenced sample consisted of peripheral blood. The sequence was collected from a man between 60 and 75 years old with COVID-19, enrolled during active disease. The chain links TRBV28 to TRBJ2-3, with 7 bases matching TRBD1. DNA for the CDR3: TGTGCCAGCACTATTGACAGGGTCAGAGATACGCAGTATTTT. This codes for CASTIDRVRDTQYF.